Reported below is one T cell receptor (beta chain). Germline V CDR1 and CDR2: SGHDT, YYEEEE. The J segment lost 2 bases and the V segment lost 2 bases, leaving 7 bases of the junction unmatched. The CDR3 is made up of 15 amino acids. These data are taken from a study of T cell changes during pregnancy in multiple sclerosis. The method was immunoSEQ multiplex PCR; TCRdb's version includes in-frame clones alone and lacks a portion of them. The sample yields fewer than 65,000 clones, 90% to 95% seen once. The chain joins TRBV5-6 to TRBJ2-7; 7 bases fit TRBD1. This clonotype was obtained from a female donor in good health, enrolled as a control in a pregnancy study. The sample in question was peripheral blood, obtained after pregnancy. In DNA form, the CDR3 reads TGTGCCAGCAGCTTTTTCGGGACAGTCGCCTACGAGCAGTACTTC. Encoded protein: CASSFFGTVAYEQYF.